A single TCR beta chain is shown here with its context. Trimming at V came to 6 bases and at J to 3 bases, leaving 10 bases not matched to a gene. Per the germline V gene, CDR1 is MNHEY and CDR2 is SVGEGT. The CDR3 extends over 15 amino acids. This sample stems from a study of blood T cell repertoires in COVID-19. Clones were sequenced by immunoSEQ multiplex PCR, and TCRdb holds only the in-frame ones, with some missing. The sample lists more than 9,500 clones; about 88% were seen once. This clonotype originated in a woman aged 55-75 years with active COVID-19. Sequenced: peripheral blood. The chain employs TRBV6-2 or TRBV6-3 and TRBJ2-7, with TRBD2 matching 8 bases. In DNA, the CDR3 is TGTGCCAGCAGCCCCCTCGGACTAGCAGGCTACGAGCAGTACTTC. It specifies CASSPLGLAGYEQYF.